The TCR beta chain under discussion was sequenced for a study of T cell repertoires in cytomegalovirus infection (dated by TCRdb to between 2017 and 2020). With respect to the entire study: Donor HLA type was relevant to the analysis, because carriage of CMV infection together with the matching HLA type was indicated by public TCR beta signatures.

The data were produced on an Illumina HiSeq 1500. TCRdb cleaned the public reads at Q25 with fastp, built clones with MiXCR and kept in-frame beta chains. For every CDR3 protein sequence, its rows merge into one entry that carries the most common genes and DNA. Here the sample has around 450,000 distinct CDR3 sequences; roughly 30% occur a single time. The ten largest clones capture roughly an eighth of the sample. This clonotype has ten or more counts. What antigen it recognizes has not been identified. One base away there is no much larger clone; base qualities are not given. Points the paper makes about the study in general: The ex vivo response was dominated by HLA-C-restricted CMV-specific TCR beta clonotypes, and the single most frequent clonotype in two of eight donors was supplied by these HLA-C-restricted clonotypes. Carriers of CMV infection plus the relevant HLA type were discriminated by the cumulative frequency of public TCR beta family members in the study cohort and in an independent approximately 400-donor cohort.

The source of this sequence is a human donor in good health (CMV status not recorded). Some clones in this sample may be carry-over from other donors' samples. Sample: PBMCs.

At the DNA level, the sequence is TGTGCCAGCAGCGCGACGACAGGGTACGAGCAGTACTTC. This gives the protein CASSATTGYEQYF. The sequence joins TRBV7-2 to TRBJ2-7; 7 central nucleotides agree with TRBD1. The junction shows trimming of 5 bases on V and 4 bases on J, and the gene matches do not reach 5 bases of it. The CDR3 spans 13 residues, from the cysteine through the phenylalanine. CDR3 DNA only is kept here, 39 bases in frame from base 1. The germline V gene gives CDR1 as SGHTA and CDR2 as FQGNSA.